This entry lists 9 T cell receptor beta chains sequenced from one sample in a study of T cells after yellow fever vaccination. TCRdb reanalysed the 5' RACE reads using MiXCR and keeps one entry per CDR3 protein. The sample yields 240,000 or so distinct CDR3 sequences, about 7% seen once. Sample: CD4+ T cells sorted from PBMCs, taken 15 days after the yellow fever booster vaccination. These receptors were taken from a young man who received the YFV17D yellow fever vaccine.

The chain uses TRBV4-2 and TRBJ2-3, with 9 bases identical to TRBD2. Germline CDR1 LGHNA, CDR2 YNFKEQ. Trimming removed 0 bases from V and 0 bases from J; junction bases left unmatched: 10. The CDR3 loop spans 19 amino acids. This CDR3 reads CASSQDWGSGSSSTDTQYF. The CDR3 region has the DNA TGTGCCAGCAGCCAAGACTGGGGTAGCGGGAGTTCGAGCACAGATACGCAGTATTTT.

This clonotype was found a few times. This sequence joins TRBV3-1 and TRBJ2-1; no reliable D call. Germline V gives CDR1 LGHDT, CDR2 YNNKEL (reference sequence). The CDR3 has 15 amino acids. Trimming cost V 1 base and J 3 bases, with 10 bases left between them. The CDR3 sequence is CASSQGLGIYNEQFF. For the CDR3, the DNA is TGTGCCAGCAGCCAAGGGCTAGGGATCTACAATGAGCAGTTCTTC.

This clonotype was seen many times. The chain combines TRBV18 with TRBJ2-3; 8 nucleotides match TRBD2. This CDR3 region has 16 residues. In germline, CDR1 is KGHSH, CDR2 LQKENI. Trimming at V came to 6 bases and at J to 2 bases, leaving 10 bases not matched to a gene. The CDR3 sequence is CASSLALREDTDTQYF. The DNA for the CDR3 is TGTGCCAGCTCCTTGGCCTTGCGGGAGGACACAGATACGCAGTATTTT.

This clonotype turned up a few times. The chain recombines TRBV6-2 or TRBV6-3 with TRBJ2-1, with unresolved D. Per the germline V gene, CDR1 is MNHEY and CDR2 is SVGEGT. There are 11 residues in the CDR3. V shed 7 bases and J shed 8 bases, with 9 bases lying between them. The CDR3 loop is CASTNHYEQFF. The CDR3 DNA sequence: TGTGCCAGCACGAATCACTATGAGCAGTTCTTC.

This clonotype has a count of ten or more. The chain recombines TRBV5-1 with TRBJ2-5; the D gene is possibly TRBD1 (6 bases). Germline loops: CDR1 SGHRS, CDR2 YFSETQ. This CDR3 has 13 residues. Trimming left V 0 bases short and J 9 bases short, with 12 bases between. The CDR3 region has the DNA TGCGCCAGCAGCTTGGGACAGGATAGTGCCCAGTACTTC. This codes for CASSLGQDSAQYF. Drawing the rest from reference TRBV5-1 and TRBJ2-5, the complete variable domain is KAGVTQTPRYLIKTRGQQVTLSCSPISGHRSVSWYQQTPGQGLQFLFEYFSETQRNKGNFPGRFSGRQFSNSRSEMNVSTLELGDSALYLCASSLGQDSAQYFGPGTRLLVL.

The chain has TRBV10-2 and TRBJ1-6; unclear D gene. The CDR3 contains 14 residues. V was clipped by 3 bases and J by 8 bases, with 11 bases between them. CDR1 is WSHSY and CDR2 is SAAADI in the germline V gene. This CDR3 reads CASSETTRDSPLHF. The CDR3 DNA follows: TGCGCCAGCAGTGAAACCACGAGGGATTCACCCCTCCACTTT.

This clonotype has more than one count but fewer than ten. The chain recombines TRBV7-2 with TRBJ1-2; TRBD1 agrees at 7 bases. Germline V gene sequence: CDR1 SGHTA, CDR2 FQGNSA. The CDR3 contains 15 residues. V lost 3 bases and J lost 8; bases outside the gene matches: 12. CDR3 amino acids: CASSFSGEGAGGYTF. CDR3 DNA: TGTGCCAGCAGCTTCTCGGGGGAGGGGGCCGGAGGCTACACCTTC.

This clonotype was counted between two and nine times. The chain links TRBV19 to TRBJ2-2; D is uncertain. CDR1 is LNHDA and CDR2 is SQIVND in the germline V gene (reference sequence). V was trimmed by 1 base and J by 2 bases, leaving 8 bases between them. The CDR3 contains 15 residues. As DNA, the CDR3 is TGTGCCAGTAGTATAGGATCAGTCAACACCGGGGAGCTGTTTTTT. This sequence encodes CASSIGSVNTGELFF.

The rearrangement joins TRBV3-1 to TRBJ2-1, with 11 bases that match TRBD2. The V segment lost 5 bases and the J segment 5 bases; nucleotides outside the gene matches: 5. CDR3 length: 15 amino acids. Germline V gives CDR1 LGHDT, CDR2 YNNKEL (reference sequence). The CDR3 sequence: CASSVSGRVNNEQFF. The CDR3 DNA reads as TGTGCCAGCAGCGTTAGCGGGAGGGTAAACAATGAGCAGTTCTTC.